A single sample is the source of the 28 T cell receptor beta chains below, sequenced in a study of response to subunit inactivated influenza vaccine. TCRdb redid the calling of the RT-PCR reads with MiXCR, one entry per CDR3 protein. The sample carries about 780,000 distinct CDR3 sequences, approximately 18% recorded once. Sequenced material: PBMCs from blood, taken about 5 days after vaccination. The source is a man in his fifties who received an inactivated influenza vaccine.

DNA for the CDR3: TGTGCCAGCAGTTACTCACCCGGGCACGAGCAGTACTTC. This translates into CASSYSPGHEQYF. J is TRBJ2-7 and V is TRBV6-2 or TRBV6-3; D uncertain. The V end lost 0 bases, the J end lost 5 bases, and 8 bases lay between the germline ends. CDR3 length: 13 residues. The germline V gene has CDR1 MNHEY and CDR2 SVGEGT.

V is TRBV6-2 or TRBV6-3 and J is TRBJ2-6, with no clear D. V was pared by 6 bases and J by 0 bases, with 9 bases between. The CDR3 length is 15 residues. CDR1 and CDR2 (germline): MNHEY, SVGEGT. CDR3 coding DNA: TGTGCCAGCAGACTTCGGAGCTCTGGGGCCAACGTCCTGACTTTC. Protein sequence: CASRLRSSGANVLTF.

The chain recombines TRBV28 with TRBJ1-5, with unresolved D. CDR1 and CDR2 from the germline V gene are MDHEN and SYDVKM. Between the trimmed V and J ends, which lost 6 bases and 5 bases, there was a span of 8 bases. The CDR3 runs 12 residues. CDR3 DNA sequence: TGTGCCAGCAGGAACAGCGATCAGCCCCAGCATTTT. This encodes CASRNSDQPQHF.

Only a few counts were recorded for this clonotype. The chain combines TRBV28 with TRBJ2-3; D tentatively fits TRBD1 or TRBD2 (5 bases each). There are 14 residues in the CDR3. Germline CDR1 is MDHEN and CDR2 is SYDVKM. V lost 2 bases to trimming and J lost 2 bases, with 8 bases between them. CDR3 in amino acids: CASSLTGTTDTQYF. The CDR3 region has the DNA TGTGCCAGCAGTTTAACCGGGACCACAGATACGCAGTATTTT.

The chain recombines TRBV5-1 with TRBJ2-2; D call uncertain. Germline V CDR1 and CDR2: SGHRS, YFSETQ. The CDR3 spans 14 residues. V was clipped by 5 bases and J by 0 bases, with 8 bases between them. The CDR3 is CASRGRSNTGELFF. The DNA of the CDR3 is TGCGCCAGCAGGGGCAGATCGAACACCGGGGAGCTGTTTTTT.

The V call is TRBV7-2, the J call TRBJ2-3; D possibly corresponds to TRBD2 (6 bases). The CDR3 extends over 14 amino acids. Trimming left V 5 bases short and J 1 base short, with 10 bases between. The germline V gene has CDR1 SGHTA and CDR2 FQGNSA. The CDR3 sequence is CASSRDSRTDTQYF. For the CDR3, the DNA is TGTGCCAGCAGCCGGGACTCTCGCACAGATACGCAGTATTTT.

This clonotype has more than one count but fewer than ten. This chain links TRBV5-1 with TRBJ2-1, with 9 bases aligning to TRBD1. The germline V gene has CDR1 SGHRS and CDR2 YFSETQ. The junction had 10 bases not matched to a gene; V was cut back by 4 bases and J by 2 bases. The CDR3 has 17 residues. CDR3 DNA: TGCGCCAGCAGCCCGACCCACGGGACAGGGCCCTACAATGAGCAGTTCTTC. Protein sequence: CASSPTHGTGPYNEQFF.

V is TRBV4-3 and J is TRBJ2-3, with TRBD2 identical over 7 bases. V shed 0 bases and J 0 bases; nucleotides not matched to a gene: 9. CDR3 length equals 18 residues. Looked up from germline, CDR1 is LGHNA and CDR2 is YSLEER. CDR3 protein: CASSQELILGGSTDTQYF. The CDR3 DNA sequence: TGCGCCAGCAGCCAAGAGCTTATACTCGGGGGGAGCACAGATACGCAGTATTTT.

Details on this clonotype: At one boundary the junction diverges from the germline segment, which might be a read error. The V call is TRBV20-1, the J call TRBJ2-7; TRBD1 is a possible D gene (6 bases). The CDR3 is made up of 14 amino acids. CDR1 and CDR2 from the germline V gene are DFQATT and SNEGSKA (reference sequence). The CDR3 loop is CRARDPTGAYEQYF. CDR3 coding DNA: TGCAGGGCTAGAGATCCGACAGGAGCCTACGAGCAGTACTTC.

The chain couples TRBV5-1 to TRBJ1-2, with TRBD1 identical over 8 bases. V lost 4 bases and J lost 7; bases outside the gene matches: 6. There are 13 residues in the CDR3. The germline CDR1 and CDR2 sequences are SGHRS and YFSETQ. CDR3 DNA: TGCGCCAGCAGCGAAGGACAGGGAAGTGGCTACACCTTC. It translates to CASSEGQGSGYTF.

In its sample, this clonotype was seen a few times. V is TRBV12-3 or TRBV12-4 and J is TRBJ1-4, with D tentatively TRBD1 (5 bases). V lost 3 bases and J 4 bases, leaving 12 bases between the germline ends. This CDR3 contains 15 residues. The CDR3 sequence: CASSFPGTGNEKLFF. The CDR3 DNA sequence: TGTGCCAGCAGTTTCCCCGGGACGGGTAATGAAAAACTGTTTTTT.

J is TRBJ2-2 and V is TRBV7-9; TRBD1 agrees at 9 bases. This CDR3 contains 17 residues. Trimming removed 1 base from V and 4 bases from J; junction bases left unmatched: 7. Germline V gives CDR1 SEHNR, CDR2 FQNEAQ (reference sequence). The CDR3 region is CASSLDPGQGGTGELFF. The CDR3 nucleotides read TGTGCCAGCAGCTTAGATCCGGGACAGGGAGGCACCGGGGAGCTGTTTTTT.

The J gene is TRBJ1-6, the V gene TRBV10-2; the D gene is possibly TRBD1 (6 bases). Trimming removed 10 bases from V and 9 bases from J, with 22 bases in between. CDR3 length equals 15 residues. Germline V gene sequence: CDR1 WSHSY, CDR2 SAAADI. The CDR3 sequence is CATDVGGAGRSPLHF. DNA of the CDR3: TGCGCCACCGACGTTGGGGGGGCAGGACGTTCACCCCTCCACTTT.

There are many counts of this clonotype. The chain uses TRBV11-2 and TRBJ2-1; 10 bases fit TRBD2. Germline CDR1 and CDR2: SGHAT and FQNNGV. The CDR3 consists of 15 residues. V was clipped by 5 bases and J by 4 bases; unmatched bases: 5. In DNA, the CDR3 is TGTGCCAGCAGCCTCGGGACTAGCGTTTACAATGAGCAGTTCTTC. Its protein is CASSLGTSVYNEQFF.

This clonotype showed up just a few times. This chain links TRBV20-1 with TRBJ1-2; TRBD1 matches at 7 bases. Germline CDR1 reads DFQATT; CDR2 reads SNEGSKA (reference sequence). The CDR3 is 13 residues long. After removal of 3 bases from V and 5 bases from J, the junction contained 6 bases not matched to a gene. The CDR3 DNA sequence: TGCAGTGCTAGGACAGGGTACAATTATGGCTACACCTTC. It codes for CSARTGYNYGYTF.

There are a few counts of this clonotype. The chain links TRBV10-3 to TRBJ2-7; TRBD1 matches 10 bases. This CDR3 is 17 amino acids long. Germline CDR1 ENHRY, CDR2 SYGVKD. V shed 0 bases, J shed 2 bases, and the junction held 7 bases outside the gene matches. DNA for the CDR3: TGTGCCATCAGTGAGTCAAGTGGGGACAGGGGCCCCTACGAGCAGTACTTC. The encoded protein is CAISESSGDRGPYEQYF.

The gene calls are TRBV20-1 and TRBJ2-1; TRBD2 aligns across 7 bases. Trimming removed 5 bases from V and 0 bases from J; junction bases left unmatched: 13. The CDR3 consists of 17 residues. Germline lookup yields CDR1 DFQATT and CDR2 SNEGSKA (reference sequence). This CDR3 is CSAFEGLSGVSYNEQFF. The DNA of the CDR3 is TGCAGTGCTTTCGAGGGGTTGAGCGGGGTCTCCTACAATGAGCAGTTCTTC.

This clonotype was detected only a few times. The CDR3 DNA reads as TGTGCCAGCAGCTTATATGACAGGGCCAGCTCCTACGAGCAGTACTTC. This translates into CASSLYDRASSYEQYF. This sequence joins TRBV5-5 and TRBJ2-7, with 7 bases matching TRBD1. The trim removed 2 bases at V and 0 bases at J, leaving 8 bases unmatched. This CDR3 comprises 16 residues. Germline CDR1 and CDR2: SGHKS and YYEKEE (reference sequence). Supplemented by reference TRBV5-5 and TRBJ2-7, the full variable domain reads DAGVTQSPTHLIKTRGQQVTLRCSPISGHKSVSWYQQVLGQGPQFIFQYYEKEERGRGNFPDRFSARQFPNYSSELNVNALLLGDSALYLCASSLYDRASSYEQYFGPGTRLTVT.

Ten or more counts support this clonotype. This sequence joins TRBV6-1 and TRBJ1-1; D is perhaps TRBD1 (5 bases). Germline V lookup: CDR1 MNHNS, CDR2 SASEGT. This CDR3 comprises 15 residues. Trimming took off 3 bases at V and 6 bases at J, with 17 bases between the two ends. Here the CDR3 DNA reads TGTGCCAGCAGTGATCAGGGCCTAAGGTTGGCTGAAGCTTTCTTT. It encodes CASSDQGLRLAEAFF.

This clonotype was counted a few times. The chain is built from TRBV9 and TRBJ2-2; the D gene could be TRBD1 or TRBD2 (5 bases each). This CDR3 contains 15 residues. The germline CDR1 and CDR2 sequences are SGDLS and YYNGEE. Trimming removed 2 bases at V and 4 bases at J, with 12 bases between. The CDR3 nucleotides are TGTGCCAGCAGCGTGACAGCCGCGGGCACCGGGGAGCTGTTTTTT. This translates into CASSVTAAGTGELFF.

This chain joins TRBV20-1 and TRBJ1-2, with D uncertain. Germline V gene data show CDR1 as DFQATT and CDR2 as SNEGSKA (reference sequence). Trimming took off 1 base at V and 0 bases at J, with 15 bases between the two ends. This CDR3 region has 16 residues. The DNA of the CDR3 is TGCAGTGCTAGAGCTGGACTCGGGCGAGCTAACTATGGCTACACCTTC. This encodes CSARAGLGRANYGYTF.

J is TRBJ2-3 and V is TRBV20-1; 9 bases match TRBD1. Germline V gene sequence: CDR1 DFQATT, CDR2 SNEGSKA (reference sequence). V trimming: 2 bases; J trimming: 6 bases; junction bases outside the gene matches: 9. CDR3 size: 15 residues. CDR3 nucleotide sequence: TGCAGTGCTAGAACAGGGGGCGAGTTAGCTGATACGCAGTATTTT. Translating gives CSARTGGELADTQYF.

The V gene is TRBV29-1, the J gene TRBJ2-1; TRBD1 might be the D (7 bases). Germline loops: CDR1 SQVTM, CDR2 ANQGSEA. Trimming removed 6 bases from V and 1 base from J, with 13 bases in between. The CDR3 covers 14 residues. The CDR3 DNA follows: TGCAGCGTACGCAGGGGGACTTCCTACAATGAGCAGTTCTTC. Translated, it gives CSVRRGTSYNEQFF.

This clonotype was seen a handful of times. V usage is TRBV5-1 and J usage is TRBJ2-7; 8 nucleotides line up with TRBD1. Germline loops: CDR1 SGHRS, CDR2 YFSETQ. The junction had 5 bases not matched to a gene; V was cut back by 1 base and J by 2 bases. The CDR3 contains 15 residues. The CDR3 loop reads CASSLQQGGPYEQYF. CDR3 nucleotides: TGCGCCAGCAGCTTGCAACAGGGGGGCCCCTACGAGCAGTACTTC.

The J gene is TRBJ2-7, the V gene TRBV20-1; D might be TRBD1 (6 bases). CDR3 length: 14 residues. Per the germline V gene, CDR1 is DFQATT and CDR2 is SNEGSKA (reference sequence). Trimming removed 1 base at V and 2 bases at J, with 12 bases between. The CDR3 bases are TGCAGTGCTAGAGGGCACAGGGACCCCTACGAGCAGTACTTC. The encoded protein is CSARGHRDPYEQYF.

This clonotype was seen more than once but under ten times. This rearrangement joins TRBV20-1 to TRBJ2-5, with D possibly TRBD1 on 5 matching bases. Germline V lookup: CDR1 DFQATT, CDR2 SNEGSKA (reference sequence). V was trimmed by 1 base and J by 5 bases, leaving 11 bases between them. The CDR3 covers 13 residues. CDR3 nucleotide sequence: TGCAGTGCTAGAGCTGGGGCTAGGGAGACCCAGTACTTC. Translated, it gives CSARAGARETQYF.

This clonotype appeared a few times. The rearrangement uses TRBV24-1 and TRBJ1-5; no reliable D call. Deletions cut 8 bases from V and 3 bases from J, with 13 bases between. The CDR3 is 14 residues long. Per germline, CDR1 KGHDR and CDR2 SFDVKD. The CDR3 spells CATNAGLHNQPQHF. CDR3 nucleotide sequence: TGTGCCACCAATGCCGGGCTCCACAATCAGCCCCAGCATTTT.

The rearrangement links TRBV15 to TRBJ2-7; D is undetermined. Trimming pared 0 bases from V and 2 bases from J, leaving 5 bases between. CDR3 length: 13 residues. Per germline, CDR1 LNHNV and CDR2 YYDKDF (reference sequence). CDR3 coding DNA: TGTGCCACCAGCAGAGATGGAGCCTACGAGCAGTACTTC. It encodes CATSRDGAYEQYF.